This T cell receptor (beta chain) is drawn from a study of T cell changes during pregnancy in multiple sclerosis (dated by TCRdb to the late 2010s). About the full investigation: The study looked at changes in the T cell repertoire across pregnancy in women with multiple sclerosis.

Receptors were amplified or captured by the immunoSEQ multiplex PCR assay. TCRdb's version of the immuneACCESS table is confined to in-frame rearrangements and falls short of the full clone set. An unresolved V gene accounts for under half of the shortfall where checked; the remainder is of unknown origin. The sample contains under 70,000 clones, about 90% of them found a single time. The ten largest clones add up to 0.76% of the sample. V loses 1 base, J loses 2 bases, and the germline ends lie 14 bases apart. Looking up the germline V gene (reference sequence) yields CDR1 SGHNT and CDR2 YYREEE. The CDR3 runs 16 amino acids, cysteine and phenylalanine included. The entry retains the CDR3 DNA only, 48 bases that are in frame from base 1. Points on this clone: What antigen it recognizes has not been identified. No base quality values were provided; no much bigger clone lies one nucleotide off.

This sequence was found in a female donor with multiple sclerosis, enrolled in a pregnancy study. The chain couples TRBV5-4 to TRBJ2-3, with an unclear D gene assignment. The material was CD4+ T cells from peripheral blood mononuclear cells, obtained in the first trimester of pregnancy. DNA sequence: TGTGCCAGCAGCTTGTTTATGTCTCCTAACACAGATACGCAGTATTTT. The resulting protein is CASSLFMSPNTDTQYF.